This is a list of T cell receptor beta chains from one sample in a study of shared clonotypes between healthy human individuals. Measured with immunoSEQ multiplex PCR; TCRdb has only the in-frame clones, and not every one. In the table there are 1.4 million or so clones, roughly 98.5% of which are singletons. Sequenced: naive CD4+ T cells sorted from blood. The receptor source for this set is a man under 40 in good health. Both conserved end residues are part of each CDR3. A D gene is named only where the DNA matches it firmly. Rows may omit the clone size; those that give it use once, few, many or a size class.

TRBD1	TRBV5-1	TRBJ2-2	few	CASSLDRGTGELFF	TGCGCCAGCAGCTTGGACAGGGGTACCGGGGAGCTGTTTTTT
TRBD2	TRBV12-5	TRBJ2-3	-	CASGRGLAGDTQYF	TGTGCTAGTGGTAGGGGACTAGCGGGAGATACGCAGTATTTT
-	TRBV9	TRBJ1-2	-	CASSPAVPAFGYTF	TGTGCCAGCAGCCCCGCGGTGCCAGCCTTCGGCTACACCTTC
-	TRBV28	TRBJ1-5	-	CASSFRGQPQHF	TGTGCCAGCAGTTTCCGAGGTCAGCCCCAGCATTTT
-	TRBV11-2	TRBJ2-1	-	CASSVLGSQNEQFF	TGTGCCAGCAGCGTCTTAGGGTCCCAAAATGAGCAGTTCTTC
TRBD2	TRBV10-3	TRBJ2-3	-	CAISPLAGSTDTQYF	TGTGCCATCAGCCCACTAGCGGGGAGTACAGATACGCAGTATTTT
-	TRBV5-1	TRBJ1-4	-	CASSLDGSGGEKLFF	TGCGCCAGCAGCTTGGATGGCTCGGGAGGGGAAAAACTGTTTTTT
TRBD1	TRBV7-9	TRBJ1-5	-	CASSGTAGNQPQHF	TGTGCCAGTTCAGGGACAGCGGGGAATCAGCCCCAGCATTTT
TRBD2	TRBV6-6	TRBJ2-5	-	CASSSGEVKIETQYF	TGTGCCAGCAGCAGCGGGGAGGTTAAAATTGAGACCCAGTACTTC
-	TRBV7-6	TRBJ2-1	-	CASSRTGTPSYNEQFF	TGTGCCAGCAGCCGGACCGGGACACCCTCCTACAATGAGCAGTTCTTC
-	TRBV5-1	TRBJ2-1	-	CASSFTDSSYNEQFF	TGCGCCAGCAGCTTCACGGACAGCTCCTACAATGAGCAGTTCTTC
-	TRBV9	TRBJ2-7	-	CASSVGGGVGYEQYF	TGTGCCAGCAGCGTAGGTGGAGGGGTCGGCTACGAGCAGTACTTC
-	TRBV9	TRBJ1-4	-	CASSVAPGHATNEKLFF	TGTGCCAGCAGCGTAGCTCCGGGCCATGCAACTAATGAAAAACTGTTTTTT
-	TRBV28	TRBJ2-7	-	CASSFDYEQYF	TGTGCCAGCAGTTTCGACTACGAGCAGTACTTC
-	TRBV29-1	TRBJ2-7	-	CSVERPGDPYEQYF	TGCAGCGTTGAACGGCCAGGGGACCCATACGAGCAGTACTTC
-	TRBV5-4	TRBJ1-3	-	CASSFQGSGNTIYF	TGTGCCAGCAGCTTCCAGGGCTCTGGAAACACCATATATTTT
-	TRBV29-1	TRBJ2-2	-	CSGLWSNTGELFF	TGCAGCGGTCTGTGGTCGAACACCGGGGAGCTGTTTTTT
TRBD2	TRBV9	TRBJ2-3	once	CASSPTSGRGDTQYF	TGTGCCAGCAGCCCAACTAGCGGGAGGGGTGATACGCAGTATTTT
-	TRBV7-2	TRBJ1-5	-	CASSLGARTVVSQPQHF	TGTGCCAGCAGCTTAGGGGCCAGGACAGTCGTCAGTCAGCCCCAGCATTTT
-	TRBV5-1	TRBJ1-5	once	CASSTDGGQPQHF	TGCGCCAGCAGCACCGATGGGGGTCAGCCCCAGCATTTT
-	TRBV25-1	TRBJ2-7	-	CASSPTGQLHYEQYF	TGTGCCAGCAGCCCCACTGGACAGTTACACTACGAGCAGTACTTC
TRBD2	TRBV11-2	TRBJ2-1	-	CASSLGLADNEQFF	TGTGCCAGCAGCTTGGGACTAGCGGACAATGAGCAGTTCTTC
-	TRBV11-2	TRBJ1-2	-	CASSPPTERHNYGYTF	TGTGCCAGCAGCCCGCCGACTGAGCGACATAACTATGGCTACACCTTC
TRBD1	TRBV5-1	TRBJ2-5	-	CASRPLTGYPQETQYF	TGCGCCAGCAGACCCTTGACAGGGTATCCCCAAGAGACCCAGTACTTC
-	TRBV5-1	TRBJ2-3	-	CASSLVSSTTDTQYF	TGCGCCAGCAGCTTGGTTTCCAGTACCACAGATACGCAGTATTTT
-	TRBV28	TRBJ2-3	-	CASSGGLDTQYF	TGTGCCAGCAGCGGAGGGCTCGATACGCAGTATTTT
TRBD1	TRBV7-2	TRBJ2-7	-	CASSLPTGYNEQYF	TGTGCCAGCAGCCTGCCGACAGGGTACAACGAGCAGTACTTC
TRBD2	TRBV19	TRBJ2-1	once	CASSIGVGLAGGPSYNEQFF	TGTGCCAGTAGTATTGGGGTGGGACTAGCGGGAGGGCCTTCCTACAATGAGCAGTTCTTC
TRBD2	TRBV5-1	TRBJ2-2	-	CASSIPTGLAGGDTGELFF	TGCGCCAGCAGCATACCTACGGGACTAGCGGGAGGGGATACCGGGGAGCTGTTTTTT
-	TRBV27	TRBJ2-5	-	CASSLRTSWAGMQETQYF	TGTGCCAGCAGTTTACGCACGAGTTGGGCGGGGATGCAAGAGACCCAGTACTTC
-	TRBV29-1	TRBJ1-4	-	CSVRQVATNEKLFF	TGCAGCGTTAGGCAGGTGGCAACTAATGAAAAACTGTTTTTT
-	TRBV4-2	TRBJ2-2	-	CASSQVVDVDTGELFF	TGTGCCAGCAGCCAAGTTGTGGACGTAGACACCGGGGAGCTGTTTTTT
TRBD2	TRBV7-2	TRBJ2-7	-	CASRPRTSAYEQYF	TGTGCCAGCAGACCTCGGACTAGCGCCTACGAGCAGTACTTC
-	TRBV27	TRBJ2-6	-	CASSLLPWTVSGANVLTF	TGTGCCAGCAGTTTACTGCCATGGACAGTCTCTGGGGCCAACGTCCTGACTTTC
-	TRBV5-1	TRBJ2-5	-	CASSLAFGLGQETQYF	TGCGCCAGCAGCTTGGCCTTCGGGCTAGGGCAAGAGACCCAGTACTTC
-	TRBV6-5	TRBJ2-5	-	CASSYSGGQETQYF	TGTGCCAGCAGTTACTCAGGGGGTCAAGAGACCCAGTACTTC
-	TRBV19	TRBJ2-1	once	CASSQASGRINNEQFF	TGTGCCAGTAGTCAAGCGAGCGGACGAATTAACAATGAGCAGTTCTTC
-	TRBV6-5	TRBJ1-5	-	CASSETLGNQPQHF	TGTGCCAGCAGTGAGACTCTTGGCAATCAGCCCCAGCATTTT
-	TRBV13	TRBJ2-4	-	CASSLGRGVNIQYF	TGTGCCAGCAGCTTGGGCAGGGGTGTAAACATTCAGTACTTC
-	TRBV30	TRBJ2-2	-	CAWSKTTGELFF	TGTGCCTGGAGTAAAACAACCGGGGAGCTGTTTTTT
-	TRBV4-1	TRBJ1-2	once	CASSQGVSYYGYTF	TGCGCCAGCAGCCAAGGGGTCAGTTACTATGGCTACACCTTC
-	TRBV5-1	TRBJ2-1	-	CASMTQGSTYNEQFF	TGCGCCAGCATGACCCAGGGGAGTACCTACAATGAGCAGTTCTTC
TRBD1	TRBV19	TRBJ2-7	-	CASRTGSSYEQYF	TGTGCCAGTAGGACAGGGAGCTCCTACGAGCAGTACTTC
-	TRBV5-1	TRBJ2-1	-	CASSPEGYSGGSSYNEQFF	TGCGCCAGCAGCCCCGAGGGCTATTCGGGCGGAAGCTCCTACAATGAGCAGTTCTTC
-	TRBV18	TRBJ2-7	-	CASSPPMLTVGQYF	TGTGCCAGCTCACCACCGATGCTGACTGTAGGACAGTACTTC
-	TRBV29-1	TRBJ2-7	-	CSVEDRQGGFYEQYF	TGCAGCGTTGAAGATAGGCAGGGGGGATTTTACGAGCAGTACTTC
-	TRBV19	TRBJ1-5	-	CASGTNSNQPQHF	TGTGCCAGTGGGACAAATAGCAATCAGCCCCAGCATTTT
-	TRBV7-9	TRBJ1-5	-	CASSLGQYNQPQHF	TGTGCCAGCAGCTTAGGGCAATACAATCAGCCCCAGCATTTT
-	TRBV14	TRBJ1-1	-	CASSQGTITEAFF	TGTGCCAGCAGCCAAGGCACCATCACTGAAGCTTTCTTT
-	TRBV29-1	TRBJ1-2	once	CSALLQGTSGGYTF	TGCAGCGCCCTTCTACAGGGCACGTCCGGTGGCTACACCTTC
-	TRBV7-9	TRBJ1-1	-	CASSFVQGTEAFF	TGTGCCAGCAGCTTCGTCCAGGGAACTGAAGCTTTCTTT
-	TRBV7-3	TRBJ2-2	-	CASSRLSGELFF	TGTGCCAGCAGTCGTTTGTCCGGGGAGCTGTTTTTT
TRBD1	TRBV13	TRBJ2-3	-	CASSLRQGQDTQYF	TGTGCCAGCAGCCTGCGACAGGGTCAAGATACGCAGTATTTT
-	TRBV28	TRBJ1-2	-	CASSLRQNYGYTF	TGTGCCAGCAGTTTGCGGCAGAACTATGGCTACACCTTC
-	TRBV9	TRBJ2-1	-	CASSPDLSSYNEQFF	TGTGCCAGCAGCCCGGACCTTAGCTCCTACAATGAGCAGTTCTTC
-	TRBV19	TRBJ1-2	-	CASSIDRSNYGYTF	TGTGCCAGTAGTATAGACAGGAGTAACTATGGCTACACCTTC
TRBD2	TRBV2	TRBJ2-7	-	CASSPREAYEQYF	TGTGCCAGCAGCCCCCGGGAGGCCTACGAGCAGTACTTC
-	TRBV28	TRBJ2-7	-	CASRVGSSYEQYF	TGTGCCAGTAGAGTGGGCAGCTCCTACGAGCAGTACTTC
TRBD1	TRBV9	TRBJ2-2	-	CASSGRQGTGELFF	TGTGCCAGCAGCGGACGACAGGGCACCGGGGAGCTGTTTTTT
-	TRBV27	TRBJ1-1	-	CASGDFGAFF	TGTGCCAGTGGGGATTTTGGGGCTTTCTTT